Listed below are T cell receptor beta chains from one sample, sequenced in a study of CD4 T cells in relation to SARS-CoV-2 and coronaviruses. Their antigens remain unidentified. Using immunoSEQ multiplex PCR, the repertoire was profiled, and TCRdb retains in-frame clones only, with some absent. The sample comprises around 16,000 clones, about four fifths of which are singletons, and about 30% rests with the top ten. The sequencing input was CD4+ T cells from PBMCs, cultured in vitro. The receptor set was obtained from a human donor in good health. CDR3s include the opening cysteine and the closing phenylalanine or tryptophan. Fields, in order: clone size, J gene, CDR3 length, D gene, V gene, CDR3 protein, CDR3 DNA. A D gene is named only where the DNA matches it firmly. The size field is filled for only some rows; it gives once, few, many or a size class.

clone_size: .
j_call: TRBJ2-7
cdr3_length: 12
d_call: TRBD1
v_call: TRBV12-3/TRBV12-4
cdr3_aa: CASRTGFNEQYF
cdr3_nt: TGTGCCAGCAGGACAGGGTTCAACGAGCAGTACTTC

clone_size: .
j_call: TRBJ2-7
cdr3_length: 12
d_call: .
v_call: TRBV12-3/TRBV12-4
cdr3_aa: CASSLGRWEQYF
cdr3_nt: TGTGCCAGCAGTTTAGGACGATGGGAGCAGTACTTC

clone_size: .
j_call: TRBJ2-7
cdr3_length: 12
d_call: TRBD1
v_call: TRBV3-1/TRBV3-2
cdr3_aa: CASRLGQGEQYF
cdr3_nt: TGTGCCAGCCGCTTGGGACAGGGAGAGCAGTACTTC

clone_size: .
j_call: TRBJ1-2
cdr3_length: 15
d_call: .
v_call: TRBV9
cdr3_aa: CASSAQVAGVDGYTF
cdr3_nt: TGTGCCAGCAGCGCGCAGGTGGCCGGGGTGGACGGCTACACCTTC

clone_size: .
j_call: TRBJ2-2
cdr3_length: 18
d_call: .
v_call: TRBV27
cdr3_aa: CASSLYIRGATNTGELFF
cdr3_nt: TGTGCCAGCAGTTTATACATTAGGGGTGCTACGAACACCGGGGAGCTGTTTTTT

clone_size: .
j_call: TRBJ2-3
cdr3_length: 14
d_call: .
v_call: TRBV7-8
cdr3_aa: CASSSRMGPDTQYF
cdr3_nt: TGTGCCAGCAGCTCTCGGATGGGGCCAGATACGCAGTATTTT

clone_size: .
j_call: TRBJ2-1
cdr3_length: 15
d_call: TRBD2
v_call: TRBV11-2
cdr3_aa: CASSLGLAAYNEQFF
cdr3_nt: TGTGCCAGCAGCTTGGGACTAGCGGCTTACAATGAGCAGTTCTTC

clone_size: .
j_call: TRBJ2-1
cdr3_length: 12
d_call: .
v_call: TRBV7-6
cdr3_aa: CASSYRHNEQFF
cdr3_nt: TGTGCCAGCAGTTATCGTCACAATGAGCAGTTCTTC

clone_size: .
j_call: TRBJ2-6
cdr3_length: 17
d_call: .
v_call: TRBV12-5
cdr3_aa: CASGLRTGNSGANVLTF
cdr3_nt: TGTGCTAGTGGTTTAAGGACGGGGAACTCTGGGGCCAACGTCCTGACTTTC

clone_size: .
j_call: TRBJ2-3
cdr3_length: 16
d_call: TRBD2
v_call: TRBV3-1/TRBV3-2
cdr3_aa: CASSPLGGGPRDTQYF
cdr3_nt: TGTGCCAGCAGCCCCCTTGGGGGAGGGCCGAGAGATACGCAGTATTTT

clone_size: .
j_call: TRBJ2-7
cdr3_length: 11
d_call: .
v_call: TRBV5-1
cdr3_aa: CASYNSYEQYF
cdr3_nt: TGCGCCAGCTATAACTCCTACGAGCAGTACTTC

clone_size: .
j_call: TRBJ2-1
cdr3_length: 14
d_call: TRBD2
v_call: TRBV5-1
cdr3_aa: CASRRLAGWYEQFF
cdr3_nt: TGCGCCAGCAGAAGACTAGCGGGATGGTATGAGCAGTTCTTC

clone_size: .
j_call: TRBJ2-1
cdr3_length: 15
d_call: .
v_call: TRBV5-6
cdr3_aa: CASISYRSSYNEQFF
cdr3_nt: TGTGCCAGCATTAGCTATCGGAGCTCCTACAATGAGCAGTTCTTC

clone_size: .
j_call: TRBJ2-3
cdr3_length: 15
d_call: .
v_call: TRBV18
cdr3_aa: CASSPADFGTDTQYF
cdr3_nt: TGTGCCAGCTCACCCGCGGACTTTGGCACAGATACGCAGTATTTT

clone_size: few
j_call: TRBJ2-3
cdr3_length: 13
d_call: .
v_call: TRBV5-6
cdr3_aa: CASSWAGTDTQYF
cdr3_nt: TGTGCCAGCAGCTGGGCAGGGACTGATACGCAGTATTTT

clone_size: .
j_call: TRBJ2-3
cdr3_length: 12
d_call: .
v_call: TRBV2
cdr3_aa: CASNDPSDTQYF
cdr3_nt: TGTGCCAGCAACGATCCCTCGGATACGCAGTATTTT

clone_size: once
j_call: TRBJ2-1
cdr3_length: 15
d_call: TRBD1
v_call: TRBV6-5
cdr3_aa: CASSEDRGQNNEQFF
cdr3_nt: TGTGCCAGCTCAGAGGACAGGGGGCAAAACAATGAGCAGTTCTTC

clone_size: .
j_call: TRBJ2-7
cdr3_length: 15
d_call: TRBD1
v_call: TRBV28
cdr3_aa: CASSPGTVGPYEQYF
cdr3_nt: TGTGCCAGCAGCCCCGGGACAGTAGGACCCTACGAGCAGTACTTC

clone_size: .
j_call: TRBJ2-1
cdr3_length: 14
d_call: .
v_call: TRBV11-1
cdr3_aa: CASSLGTLYNEQFF
cdr3_nt: TGTGCCAGCAGCTTAGGGACATTATACAATGAGCAGTTCTTC

clone_size: .
j_call: TRBJ1-1
cdr3_length: 15
d_call: TRBD1
v_call: TRBV9
cdr3_aa: CASSVGDRVKTEAFF
cdr3_nt: TGTGCCAGCAGCGTAGGGGACAGGGTTAAGACTGAAGCTTTCTTT

clone_size: .
j_call: TRBJ2-2
cdr3_length: 16
d_call: TRBD2
v_call: TRBV7-6
cdr3_aa: CASSLRGGRDTGELFF
cdr3_nt: TGTGCCAGCAGCCTGCGCGGCGGGAGGGACACCGGGGAGCTGTTTTTT

clone_size: .
j_call: TRBJ1-1
cdr3_length: 15
d_call: .
v_call: TRBV7-6
cdr3_aa: CASSANGHWNTEAFF
cdr3_nt: TGTGCCAGCAGCGCAAACGGACACTGGAACACTGAAGCTTTCTTT

clone_size: .
j_call: TRBJ1-2
cdr3_length: 15
d_call: TRBD1
v_call: TRBV20-1
cdr3_aa: CSASVTRGRGDGYTF
cdr3_nt: TGCAGTGCTAGTGTCACCAGGGGGCGGGGGGATGGCTACACCTTC

clone_size: .
j_call: TRBJ2-7
cdr3_length: 16
d_call: .
v_call: TRBV11-2
cdr3_aa: CASSYDLDRRPYEQYF
cdr3_nt: TGTGCCAGCAGCTACGATCTTGACAGAAGACCCTACGAGCAGTACTTC

clone_size: few
j_call: TRBJ1-2
cdr3_length: 13
d_call: .
v_call: TRBV7-9
cdr3_aa: CASSPETPKGYTF
cdr3_nt: TGTGCCAGCAGCCCCGAGACCCCGAAGGGCTACACCTTC

clone_size: .
j_call: TRBJ1-5
cdr3_length: 14
d_call: TRBD1
v_call: TRBV30
cdr3_aa: CAWSFATGGQPQHF
cdr3_nt: TGTGCCTGGAGCTTTGCCACAGGGGGTCAGCCCCAGCATTTT